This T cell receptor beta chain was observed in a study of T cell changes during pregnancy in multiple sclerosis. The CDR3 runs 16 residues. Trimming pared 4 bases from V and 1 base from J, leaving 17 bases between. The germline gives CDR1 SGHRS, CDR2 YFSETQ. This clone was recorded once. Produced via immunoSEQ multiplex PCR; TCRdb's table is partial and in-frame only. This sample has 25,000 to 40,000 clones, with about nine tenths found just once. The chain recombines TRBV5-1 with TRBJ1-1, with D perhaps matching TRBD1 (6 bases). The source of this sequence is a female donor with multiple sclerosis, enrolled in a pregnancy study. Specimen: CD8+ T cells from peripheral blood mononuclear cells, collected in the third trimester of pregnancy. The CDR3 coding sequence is TGCGCCAGCAGCCCGGCCAATCCCAGGGGGAACACTGAAGCTTTCTTT. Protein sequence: CASSPANPRGNTEAFF.